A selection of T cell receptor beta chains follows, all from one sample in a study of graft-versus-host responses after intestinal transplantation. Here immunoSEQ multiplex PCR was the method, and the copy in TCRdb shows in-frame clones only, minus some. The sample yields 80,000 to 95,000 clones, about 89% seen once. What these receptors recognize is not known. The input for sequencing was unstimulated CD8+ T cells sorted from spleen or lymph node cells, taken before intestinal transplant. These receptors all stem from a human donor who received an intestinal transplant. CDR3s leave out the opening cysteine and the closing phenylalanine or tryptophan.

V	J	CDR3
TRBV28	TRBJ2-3	ASSGTLAGVRGTDTQY
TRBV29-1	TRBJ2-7	SVDLGAPLGEQY
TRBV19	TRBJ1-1	ASSQIDTNTEAF
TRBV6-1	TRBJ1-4	ASSESDRDVRKEKLF
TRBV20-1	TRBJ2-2	SAIDTGELF
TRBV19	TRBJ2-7	ASSIALGGSEQY
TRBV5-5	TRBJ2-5	ASSLGLGETQY
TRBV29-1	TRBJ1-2	SVEDSAPTYGYT
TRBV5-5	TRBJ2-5	ASSPRPIVGQETQY
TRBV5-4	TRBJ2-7	ASSMGTGYEQY
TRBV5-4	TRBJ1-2	ASSFPTSWGYT
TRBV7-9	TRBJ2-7	ASSLSIGVSSYEQY
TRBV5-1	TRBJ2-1	ASSLTRNSYNEQF
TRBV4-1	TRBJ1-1	ASSRTGAGTEAF
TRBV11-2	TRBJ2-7	ASRGGQVARERTYEQY
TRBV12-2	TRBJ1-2	ASRDRETPGYT
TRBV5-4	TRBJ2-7	ASSDSLYEQY
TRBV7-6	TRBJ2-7	ASSLAQDYEQY
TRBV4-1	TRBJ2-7	ASSQEWETVYEQY
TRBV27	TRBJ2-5	ASSPGLASETQY
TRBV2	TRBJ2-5	ASLGAVQETQY